This passage covers 10 T cell receptor beta chains from one sample sequenced in a study of T cell responses to AZD1222 COVID-19 vaccine. The protocol was immunoSEQ multiplex PCR, while the TCRdb copy is restricted to in-frame clones and leaves out a portion. Of 150,000 to 200,000 clones listed, about 90% are singletons. Sequences were derived from peripheral blood, sampled 28 days after the second AZD1222 dose. The receptor source for this set is an adult who received the AZD1222 COVID-19 vaccine.

This rearrangement joins TRBV19 to TRBJ2-2, with 7 bases matching TRBD1. Germline V gene lookup returns CDR1 LNHDA and CDR2 SQIVND (reference sequence). There are 17 residues in the CDR3. Trimming cost V 6 bases and J 0 bases; bases outside gene matches: 10. CDR3 nucleotide sequence: TGTGCCAGTAGCCCAATATCCGGGACAGCGAACACCGGGGAGCTGTTTTTT. Residues: CASSPISGTANTGELFF.

V and J are TRBV5-1 and TRBJ1-1, with 7 bases matching TRBD1. J lost 0 bases, V lost 6 bases, and 8 bases had no gene match. The CDR3 covers 15 residues. Germline V gene sequence: CDR1 SGHRS, CDR2 YFSETQ. CDR3 DNA sequence: TGCGCCAGCAATACCGGACAGGAGATGAACACTGAAGCTTTCTTT. It translates to CASNTGQEMNTEAFF.

The gene calls are TRBV18 and TRBJ1-1, with 10 bases that match TRBD1. Germline CDR1 KGHSH, CDR2 LQKENI. The CDR3 runs 17 residues. The junction had 10 bases not matched to a gene; V was cut back by 2 bases and J by 4 bases. The CDR3 loop is CASSPTISGTGVTEAFF. CDR3 bases: TGTGCCAGCTCACCAACTATTTCCGGGACAGGGGTCACTGAAGCTTTCTTT. Complete variable domain (other parts from reference TRBV18 and TRBJ1-1): NAGVMQNPRHLVRRRGQEARLRCSPMKGHSHVYWYRQLPEEGLKFMVYLQKENIIDESGMPKERFSAEFPKEGPSILRIQQVVRGDSAAYFCASSPTISGTGVTEAFFGQGTRLTVV.

The chain links TRBV19 to TRBJ1-3; tentatively, D is TRBD1 (5 bases). The CDR3 loop spans 15 amino acids. V lost 8 bases and J 0 bases, leaving 14 bases between the germline ends. Germline CDR1 reads LNHDA; CDR2 reads SQIVND (reference sequence). The CDR3 bases are TGTGCCAGTGGGAACAGGCCGAGCTCTGGAAACACCATATATTTT. The encoded protein is CASGNRPSSGNTIYF.

V gene TRBV29-1 combines with J gene TRBJ1-1; D unclear. CDR1 is SQVTM, CDR2 ANQGSEA, per germline. Trimming left V 0 bases short and J 3 bases short, with 11 bases between. The CDR3 has 14 residues. The CDR3 reads CSVEEEGTDTEAFF. CDR3 coding DNA: TGCAGCGTTGAAGAGGAGGGAACTGACACTGAAGCTTTCTTT. Variable domain in full (rest from reference TRBV29-1 and TRBJ1-1): SAVISQKPSRDICQRGTSLTIQCQVDSQVTMMFWYRQQPGQSLTLIATANQGSEATYESGFVIDKFPISRPNLTFSTLTVSNMSPEDSSIYLCSVEEEGTDTEAFFGQGTRLTVV.

The chain combines TRBV10-3 with TRBJ2-1; 8 positions agree with TRBD2. The CDR3 sequence is 14 residues long. The J segment lost 3 bases and the V segment lost 7 bases, leaving 5 bases of the junction unmatched. Germline CDR1 is ENHRY and CDR2 is SYGVKD. This CDR3 is CAITRAGGYNEQFF. The CDR3 DNA is TGTGCCATCACAAGGGCGGGAGGCTACAATGAGCAGTTCTTC.

This rearrangement joins TRBV5-1 to TRBJ2-7; TRBD2 aligns across 9 bases. CDR1 and CDR2 (germline): SGHRS, YFSETQ. V shed 6 bases, J shed 4 bases, and the junction held 11 bases outside the gene matches. The length of the CDR3 is 15 residues. CDR3: CASNNGAGGGYEQYF. Here the CDR3 DNA reads TGCGCCAGCAATAATGGAGCGGGGGGCGGTTACGAGCAGTACTTC.

This clone was picked up a small number of times. The rearrangement links TRBV29-1 to TRBJ1-1, with 8 bases matching TRBD1. The CDR3 runs 14 residues. The germline CDR1 and CDR2 sequences are SQVTM and ANQGSEA. The ends lost 1 base at V and 4 bases at J; junction bases unmatched: 5. The CDR3 nucleotides are TGCAGCGTTGAAGTCAGGGGGCGCGGCACTGAAGCTTTCTTT. Encoded protein: CSVEVRGRGTEAFF.

The CDR3 DNA follows: TGTGCCAGCAGCTTCGGGCAGGGTCACACTGAAGCTTTCTTT. This encodes CASSFGQGHTEAFF. The genes are TRBV11-2 and TRBJ1-1, with a weak D call TRBD1 (5 bases). The CDR3 is 14 amino acids. V dropped 3 bases and J dropped 3 bases, with 11 bases sitting between them. Germline CDR1 SGHAT, CDR2 FQNNGV.

This clone was seen just once. V gene TRBV6-6 combines with J gene TRBJ1-2; no reliable D call. The length of the CDR3 is 13 residues. Trimming left V 5 bases short and J 6 bases short, with 13 bases between. Germline V gives CDR1 MNHNY, CDR2 SVGAGI (reference sequence). The CDR3 DNA follows: TGTGCCAGCAGTACCAGGACTATCGATGGCTACACCTTC. This translates into CASSTRTIDGYTF.